This TCR beta chain was recorded in a study of cytomegalovirus exposure and HLA in healthy donors. Study-wide context: There were 350 to 400 genotyped donors. Of these, roughly 86% fell in the genetic ancestry cluster associated with self-reported Caucasian donors. Study-wide points: V segments that were indistinguishable, TRBV6-2 and TRBV6-3 among them, were omitted from analysis. Sequencing likely caused a cluster of highly shared sequence variants.

Concerning this clone: Its specificity is unknown.

This CDR3 has 13 residues. Germline V gives CDR1 SGHRS, CDR2 YFSETQ. With 5 bases removed from V and 7 bases from J, the gap between germline ends came to 13 bases. PCR amplification relied on 60 Vbeta primers (plus 13 Jbeta primers). Only in-frame clones appear in the TCRdb table, and some are missing; sequencing was by immunoSEQ multiplex PCR. This sample's table has 150,000 or so clones. The clonotype comes from a man aged 25-45 years in good health and CMV-seronegative. Sample: PBMCs. The chain couples TRBV5-1 to TRBJ2-1, with D possibly TRBD1 on 5 matching bases. CDR3 region: CASRRQGGNEQFF. DNA of the CDR3: TGCGCCAGCAGGAGGCAGGGTGGGAATGAGCAGTTCTTC.